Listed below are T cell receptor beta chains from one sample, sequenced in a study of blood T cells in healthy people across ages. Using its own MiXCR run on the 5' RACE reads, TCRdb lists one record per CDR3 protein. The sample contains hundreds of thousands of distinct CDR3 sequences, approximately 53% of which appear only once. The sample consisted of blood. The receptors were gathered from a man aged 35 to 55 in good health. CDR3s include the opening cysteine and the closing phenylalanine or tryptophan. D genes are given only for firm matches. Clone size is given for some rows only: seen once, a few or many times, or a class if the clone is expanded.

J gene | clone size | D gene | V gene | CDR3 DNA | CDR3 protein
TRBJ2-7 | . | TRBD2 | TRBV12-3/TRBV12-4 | TGTGCCAGCAGTTTATCTAGCGGGGGGAGCTCGGGCTACGAGCAGTACTTC | CASSLSSGGSSGYEQYF
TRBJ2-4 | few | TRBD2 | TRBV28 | TGTGCCAGCAGTTTGACTAGCGGGAGGGCCGTGGCCAAAAACATTCAGTACTTC | CASSLTSGRAVAKNIQYF
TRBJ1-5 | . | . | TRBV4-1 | TGCGCCAGCAGCCAAGATTACGGCGACACCGTACGGGGTCAGCCCCAGCATTTT | CASSQDYGDTVRGQPQHF
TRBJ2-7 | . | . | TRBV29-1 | TGCAGCGTTGAGCCCCCCCGCGAGCAGTACTTC | CSVEPPREQYF
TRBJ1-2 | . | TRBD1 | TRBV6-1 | TGTGCCAGCAGCCGCGAACGCCCCGGGACAGGGACGTATGGCTACACCTTC | CASSRERPGTGTYGYTF
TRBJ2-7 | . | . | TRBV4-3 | TGCGCCAGCAGCCAAGAGGGGACGGATTCCTACGAGCAGTACTTC | CASSQEGTDSYEQYF
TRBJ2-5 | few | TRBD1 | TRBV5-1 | TGCGCCAGCAGCTTAGACAGGGGGGACGGGAAGACCCAGTACTTC | CASSLDRGDGKTQYF
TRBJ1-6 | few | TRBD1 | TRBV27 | TGTGCCAGCAGTTTGTTTGGACAGGGAAGCTTTGTATCCCTCCACTTT | CASSLFGQGSFVSLHF
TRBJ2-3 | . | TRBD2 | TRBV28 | TGTGCCAGCGCTAGCGGGGGGCCCCCAGATACGCAGTATTTT | CASASGGPPDTQYF
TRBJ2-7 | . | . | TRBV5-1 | TGCGCCAGCTCTAGGGTGGTCACACCCTACGAGCAGTACTTC | CASSRVVTPYEQYF
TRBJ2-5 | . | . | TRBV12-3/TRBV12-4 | TGTGCCAGCAGTACGGGACTTTATGGGACCCAGTACTTC | CASSTGLYGTQYF
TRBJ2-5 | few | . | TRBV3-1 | TGTGCCAGCAGAGCTTCCGCGGGGTCCGCGGAGACCCAGTACTTC | CASRASAGSAETQYF